This entry describes one T cell receptor (beta chain). What it recognizes is unknown. The entry originates in a study of cytomegalovirus exposure and HLA in healthy donors. Study outcomes and limitations: Reports indicated that the classifier achieved high specificity and sensitivity in diagnosing cytomegalovirus status. Later analysis demonstrated an association between a missense DCLRE1C variant and TCR beta V- and J-gene trimming.

With 60 Vbeta and 13 Jbeta primers, the PCR was carried out. Original analysis: Counted up in a later analysis, unique TCR beta chains came to around 80 million, with 9.5 million to 13 million shared. Measured with immunoSEQ multiplex PCR; TCRdb has only the in-frame clones, and not every one. Clonal size and the V and J genes are those of that table, whereas D and trimming came from the DNA. This table has roughly 200,000 clones, approximately 86% appearing once. Germline CDR1 MDHEN, CDR2 SYDVKM. CDR3 size: 14 residues. V was trimmed by 3 bases and J by 7 bases, leaving 10 bases between them. The specimen was PBMCs. The chain combines TRBV28 with TRBJ1-6; tentatively, D is TRBD1 (5 bases). The receptor was isolated from a woman in her twenties or thirties in good health and CMV-seronegative. The CDR3: CASSLGGGNSPLHF. In DNA, the CDR3 is TGTGCCAGCAGTTTGGGCGGGGGGAATTCACCCCTCCACTTT. Looking up the rest from reference TRBV28 and TRBJ1-6 gives the full variable domain: DVKVTQSSRYLVKRTGEKVFLECVQDMDHENMFWYRQDPGLGLRLIYFSYDVKMKEKGDIPEGYSVSREKKERFSLILESASTNQTSMYLCASSLGGGNSPLHFGNGTRLTVT.